This is a list of T cell receptor beta chains from one sample in a study of blood T cell repertoires in COVID-19. Sequencing was performed with immunoSEQ multiplex PCR; in TCRdb, only in-frame clones are kept and a portion is missing. The data hold fewer than 200,000 clones, with more than 75% observed a single time. Material: peripheral blood. The receptor source for this set is a woman aged 80 or over with COVID-19, enrolled during active disease. Both conserved end residues are part of each CDR3. A D gene is named only where the DNA matches it firmly. Expanded clones are given a class, and other clones once, few, many or no size at all.

TRBD1	NA	TRBV28	TRBJ1-1	CASSLKGALNTEAFF	TGTGCCAGCAGTTTAAAGGGGGCACTGAACACTGAAGCTTTCTTT
NA	NA	TRBV3-1/TRBV3-2	TRBJ1-1	CASSRIVGTEAFF	TGTGCCAGCAGCCGAATTGTCGGCACTGAAGCTTTCTTT
NA	NA	TRBV9	TRBJ1-2	CASSGLEGTNGYTF	TGTGCCAGCAGCGGATTGGAGGGGACGAATGGCTACACCTTC
TRBD1	NA	TRBV28	TRBJ1-5	CASSLPVRDRGNQPQHF	TGTGCCAGCAGTCTTCCGGTGCGGGACAGGGGCAATCAGCCCCAGCATTTT
NA	NA	TRBV6-4	TRBJ1-1	CARTSTGDCENTEAFF	TGTGCCCGGACGTCCACGGGGGACTGCGAGAACACTGAAGCTTTCTTT
NA	once	TRBV27	TRBJ2-7	CASRSGGQRTYEQYF	TGTGCCAGCAGATCGGGGGGCCAGCGGACCTACGAGCAGTACTTC
NA	NA	TRBV7-2	TRBJ1-3	CASSFQGGPGNTIYF	TGTGCCAGCAGCTTCCAGGGTGGGCCTGGAAACACCATATATTTT
TRBD1	NA	TRBV15	TRBJ1-6	CATSDRRNSPLHF	TGTGCCACTTCGGACAGGCGGAATTCACCCCTCCACTTT
TRBD1	NA	TRBV19	TRBJ1-5	CASRQGGQPQHF	TGTGCCAGTAGACAGGGGGGACAGCCCCAGCATTTT
NA	NA	TRBV29-1	TRBJ2-7	CSATAGYEQYF	TGCAGCGCCACTGCGGGCTACGAGCAGTACTTC
TRBD2	NA	TRBV4-1	TRBJ2-3	CASSPRLAGAGTDTQYF	TGCGCCAGCAGCCCAAGACTAGCGGGAGCTGGCACAGATACGCAGTATTTT
NA	NA	TRBV6-2/TRBV6-3	TRBJ2-7	CASSYVNEQYF	TGTGCCAGCAGTTACGTCAACGAGCAGTACTTC
TRBD2	NA	TRBV5-6	TRBJ2-3	CASSYLLSASGNADTQYF	TGTGCCAGCAGCTACCTTCTTTCCGCTAGCGGGAACGCAGATACGCAGTATTTT
TRBD2	NA	TRBV4-3	TRBJ2-5	CASSPGTRETQYF	TGCGCCAGCAGCCCCGGGACTAGAGAGACCCAGTACTTC
NA	NA	TRBV4-3	TRBJ2-1	CASSQGRGGEQFF	TGCGCCAGCAGCCAAGGCCGTGGGGGGGAGCAGTTCTTC
NA	NA	TRBV7-9	TRBJ2-5	CASSLVGDTLGETQYF	TGTGCCAGCAGCTTAGTAGGGGACACGTTAGGGGAGACCCAGTACTTC
NA	NA	TRBV18	TRBJ2-1	CASSPPFQASHNEQFF	TGTGCCAGCTCACCTCCGTTCCAAGCGTCTCACAATGAGCAGTTCTTC
NA	NA	TRBV7-2	TRBJ1-6	CASSFISVNSPLHF	TGTGCCAGCAGCTTTATCTCGGTCAATTCACCCCTCCACTTT
NA	once	TRBV28	TRBJ1-4	CASSPLGRGEKLFF	TGTGCCAGCAGCCCACTGGGGAGGGGGGAAAAACTGTTTTTT
NA	once	TRBV6-5	TRBJ1-4	CASSYGRASVEKLFF	TGTGCCAGCAGTTACGGCAGGGCAAGTGTGGAAAAACTGTTTTTT
TRBD1	NA	TRBV4-2	TRBJ1-3	CASSLGQGGGGNTIYF	TGTGCCAGCAGCCTCGGACAGGGAGGAGGTGGAAACACCATATATTTT
TRBD1	NA	TRBV5-4	TRBJ1-2	CAGTGTGGDYGYTF	TGTGCCGGGACGGGGACAGGGGGCGACTATGGCTACACCTTC
TRBD1	NA	TRBV5-1	TRBJ2-3	CASGQAPGTDTQYF	TGCGCCAGCGGACAGGCTCCTGGCACAGATACGCAGTATTTT